This record concerns one T cell receptor beta chain sequence. What it binds is unknown. The data originate from a study of graft-versus-host responses after intestinal transplantation. Notes on the study in general: Researchers found peak circulating GvH clone levels linked to early post-transplant HvG declines.

TCRdb's copy holds only in-frame clones and misses some; the assay was immunoSEQ multiplex PCR. The sample holds about 81,000 clones, less than 90% seen once. The TCR sequence derives from a human donor who received an intestinal transplant. The sequenced sample was unstimulated CD4+ T cells sorted from spleen or lymph node cells, obtained before intestinal transplant.

The DNA for the CDR3 is TGCGCCAGCAGCCTGACAGAATCCGGTAACTATGGCTACACCTTC. Its protein product is CASSLTESGNYGYTF. J is TRBJ1-2 and V is TRBV5-1; D possibly corresponds to TRBD1 (5 bases). V was trimmed by 4 bases and J by 1 base, leaving 14 bases between them. This CDR3 contains 15 residues. The germline CDR1 and CDR2 sequences are SGHRS and YFSETQ. The entire variable domain, with the rest obtained from reference TRBV5-1 and TRBJ1-2, is as follows: KAGVTQTPRYLIKTRGQQVTLSCSPISGHRSVSWYQQTPGQGLQFLFEYFSETQRNKGNFPGRFSGRQFSNSRSEMNVSTLELGDSALYLCASSLTESGNYGYTFGSGTRLTVV.